The 21 T cell receptor beta chains listed next were all sequenced from one sample in a study of beta chain features in type 1 diabetes. Sequencing targeted expressed TCRB transcripts, as all isolated RNA had been reverse transcribed. Profiled with immunoSEQ multiplex PCR; TCRdb holds only in-frame clones, not every one. The data hold hundreds of thousands of clones, with 17% observed a single time. Specimen: naive CD4+ T cells from blood. The receptors originated from a woman aged 18-29 years in good health.

This clone was seen more than once but under ten times. This chain joins TRBV4-2 and TRBJ1-2; 9 bases match TRBD1. Germline-derived CDR1 and CDR2 are LGHNA and YNFKEQ. Trimming cost V 1 base and J 3 bases; bases outside gene matches: 6. This CDR3 is 16 amino acids long. The CDR3 loop reads CASSQGNRGRHYGYTF. In DNA, the CDR3 is TGTGCCAGCAGCCAAGGAAACAGGGGGCGCCACTATGGCTACACCTTC.

In its sample, this clone was seen a few times. Other DNA sequences in the sample encode the same CDR3. The genes are TRBV5-1 and TRBJ2-5, with no clear D. The CDR3 runs to 13 residues. CDR1 SGHRS and CDR2 YFSETQ come from the germline V gene. Trimming left V 0 bases short and J 4 bases short, with 7 bases between. CDR3 in DNA: TGCGCCAGCAGCTTGGGCGGCGGAGAGACCCAGTACTTC. Protein sequence: CASSLGGGETQYF.

The chain couples TRBV4-3 to TRBJ2-3, with 8 bases that match TRBD2. Germline V gene data show CDR1 as LGHNA and CDR2 as YSLEER. J was trimmed by 5 bases and V by 1 base; bases with no gene match: 11. The CDR3 is 17 amino acids. CDR3 DNA sequence: TGCGCCAGCAGCCAAGGAGTGGTGTTAGCGGGAAGAGATACGCAGTATTTT. As protein: CASSQGVVLAGRDTQYF.

This chain joins TRBV6-5 and TRBJ2-5, with TRBD2 matching over 10 bases. The CDR3 covers 14 residues. V lost 5 bases, J lost 5 bases, and 5 bases stayed unmatched. Germline V lookup: CDR1 MNHEY, CDR2 SVGAGI. The CDR3 reads CASSPSGGHETQYF. The CDR3 nucleotides read TGTGCCAGCAGTCCTAGCGGGGGTCATGAGACCCAGTACTTC.

There are many counts of this clone. The chain uses TRBV21-1 and TRBJ2-5; the table's D call, TRBD2, has no DNA check behind it. TRBV21-1 is shown as a pseudogene. This CDR3 contains 16 residues. The DNA for the CDR3 is TGTGCCAGCAGCAATTGGTGTCGGGAGCCGCAAGAGACCCAGTACTTC. Amino acids: CASSNWCREPQETQYF.

The genes are TRBV18 and TRBJ1-1; D gene uncertain. The CDR3 runs 12 residues. V shed 6 bases and J shed 3 bases, with 8 bases lying between them. Germline V gene data show CDR1 as KGHSH and CDR2 as LQKENI. The CDR3 reads CASSYRDTEAFF. CDR3 nucleotides: TGTGCCAGCTCTTACCGGGACACTGAAGCTTTCTTT.

This clone was picked up a small number of times. The V call is TRBV4-2, the J call TRBJ2-5; D ambiguous. The J call may be wrong; the DNA end is better matched by TRBJ2-7. The CDR3 has 14 residues. CDR1 is LGHNA and CDR2 is YNFKEQ in the germline V gene. CDR3 bases: TGTGCCAGCAGCCAAGTGAGCCCATCCTACGAGCAGTACTTC. Translated: CASSQVSPSYEQYF.

The count of this clone is one. The genes are TRBV11-1 and TRBJ2-3; D is possibly TRBD1 (5 bases). The germline V gene encodes CDR1 SGHAT and CDR2 FQDESV (reference sequence). CDR3 length: 14 residues. V lost 4 bases and J lost 0, with 8 bases in between. The CDR3 sequence: CASSSDISTDTQYF. The DNA for the CDR3 is TGTGCCAGCAGCTCGGACATCAGCACAGATACGCAGTATTTT.

The rearrangement uses TRBV20-1 and TRBJ2-5; no firm D call. The germline CDR1 and CDR2 sequences are DFQATT and SNEGSKA (reference sequence). There are 10 residues in the CDR3. V was cut by 4 bases and J by 6 bases, with 6 bases left in between. CDR3 in amino acids: CSATLKTQYF. The CDR3 DNA reads TGCAGTGCTACGCTGAAGACCCAGTACTTC.

The chain joins TRBV7-9 to TRBJ2-5; D gene unclear. The CDR3 extends over 16 amino acids. Trimming left V 4 bases short and J 4 bases short, with 19 bases between. Germline V lookup: CDR1 SEHNR, CDR2 FQNEAQ (reference sequence). The DNA of the CDR3 is TGTGCCAGCAGCTCCGTTTCTTGGGCGTCCGCAGAGACCCAGTACTTC. Amino acid sequence: CASSSVSWASAETQYF.

This clone was recorded a few times. V and J are TRBV29-1 and TRBJ1-5, with D hard to call. The germline V gene encodes CDR1 SQVTM and CDR2 ANQGSEA. Trimming took off 4 bases at V and 3 bases at J, with 7 bases between the two ends. This CDR3 spans 12 amino acids. The CDR3 DNA follows: TGCAGCGTTGCCAGTCCCAATCAGCCCCAGCATTTT. Its translation: CSVASPNQPQHF.

This clone was detected a few times. V and J are TRBV6-6 and TRBJ2-5, with D possibly called TRBD1 or TRBD2 (5 bases each). Germline CDR1 MNHNY, CDR2 SVGAGI (reference sequence). The CDR3 is 15 amino acids. The germline V and J ends were trimmed by 7 bases and 5 bases, with 20 bases remaining between them. CDR3 protein: CASTGGDSTIETQYF. CDR3 sequence (DNA): TGTGCCAGCACCGGAGGCGACAGCACCATCGAGACCCAGTACTTC.

The chain uses TRBV7-2 and TRBJ2-3; TRBD2 aligns across 7 bases. Trimming took 2 bases from V and 2 from J; bases not matched to a gene: 4. The germline V gene has CDR1 SGHTA and CDR2 FQGNSA. This CDR3 comprises 15 residues. The DNA of the CDR3 is TGTGCCAGCAGCTTAACGGCGGGAGTCACAGATACGCAGTATTTT. Its protein product is CASSLTAGVTDTQYF.

J is TRBJ2-3 and V is TRBV4-2; TRBD2 matches at 11 bases. The J segment lost 5 bases and the V segment lost 2 bases, leaving 9 bases of the junction unmatched. This CDR3 region has 17 residues. CDR1 and CDR2 from the germline V gene are LGHNA and YNFKEQ. The CDR3 here is CASSQLGLAGGQDTQYF. CDR3 nucleotide sequence: TGTGCCAGCAGCCAACTGGGGCTAGCGGGAGGACAAGATACGCAGTATTTT.

The genes are TRBV4-2 and TRBJ2-1, with 12 bases lining up with TRBD2. V was pared by 0 bases and J by 10 bases, with 13 bases of the junction left unmatched. Per germline, CDR1 LGHNA and CDR2 YNFKEQ. The CDR3 loop spans 18 amino acids. CDR3 nucleotide sequence: TGTGCCAGCAGCCAAGACCCCCGGACTAGCGGGAAAAGAGGGGAGCAGTTCTTC. This codes for CASSQDPRTSGKRGEQFF.

This clone has just a few counts. The chain links TRBV10-3 to TRBJ2-3; 9 bases map to TRBD1. The CDR3 is 17 amino acids. Germline loops: CDR1 ENHRY, CDR2 SYGVKD. V lost 10 bases to trimming and J lost 0 bases; unmatched junction nucleotides: 14. The CDR3 protein is CATKGQGGGTSTDTQYF. CDR3 nucleotides: TGTGCCACTAAGGGACAGGGAGGGGGCACTAGCACAGATACGCAGTATTTT.

A few counts support this clone. J is TRBJ2-4 and V is TRBV7-2; D perhaps matches TRBD2 (5 bases). The V gene's germline CDR1 is SGHTA and CDR2 FQGNSA. V was clipped by 1 base and J by 10 bases, with 20 bases between them. The CDR3 runs to 16 residues. CDR3 nucleotide sequence: TGTGCCAGCAGCTTAGATGGGAGCCGAAGACTTGTTATTCAGTACTTC. This sequence encodes CASSLDGSRRLVIQYF.

The rearrangement uses TRBV15 and TRBJ1-2; 8 positions match TRBD1. Germline V gene lookup returns CDR1 LNHNV and CDR2 YYDKDF (reference sequence). The length of the CDR3 is 13 residues. With V trimmed by 5 bases and J by 8 bases, 7 bases remained unmatched. CDR3 sequence reads: CATSVRGRLGYTF. DNA for the CDR3: TGTGCCACCAGCGTCAGGGGGCGCTTGGGCTACACCTTC. Full variable domain (outside the CDR3, taken from reference TRBV15 and TRBJ1-2): DAMVIQNPRYQVTQFGKPVTLSCSQTLNHNVMYWYQQKSSQAPKLLFHYYDKDFNNEADTPDNFQSRRPNTSFCFLDIRSPGLGDTAMYLCATSVRGRLGYTFGSGTRLTVV.

This sequence joins TRBV7-9 and TRBJ2-1; 10 bases line up with TRBD2. Germline V gene lookup returns CDR1 SEHNR and CDR2 FQNEAQ (reference sequence). The CDR3 length is 16 residues. The ends lost 5 bases at V and 8 bases at J; junction bases unmatched: 12. CDR3 sequence reads: CASSPAALAGVHEQFF. The CDR3 DNA is TGTGCCAGCAGCCCGGCGGCGCTAGCGGGAGTACATGAGCAGTTCTTC.

CDR3 bases: TGTGCCAGCAGCTTAGGGATGCGGGACCCCTACGAGCAGTACTTC. It yields the protein CASSLGMRDPYEQYF. The rearrangement links TRBV7-3 to TRBJ2-7; possibly TRBD2 for D (6 bases). CDR1 is SGHTA, CDR2 FQGTGA, per germline. CDR3 size: 15 residues. Deletions cut 2 bases from V and 2 bases from J, with 13 bases between.

This clone was observed a few times. The genes are TRBV7-8 and TRBJ2-6, with D unclear. Trimming stripped 5 bases from V and 0 bases from J, with 17 bases between. Germline lookup yields CDR1 SGHVS and CDR2 FQNEAQ. This CDR3 comprises 18 residues. CDR3 nucleotides: TGTGCCAGCAGCATATCCGAGGCCCCTCACTCTGGGGCCAACGTCCTGACTTTC. It yields the protein CASSISEAPHSGANVLTF.